This TCR beta chain was captured by sequencing in a study of cytotoxic CD8 clonotypes in ibrutinib-treated CLL. The trim removed 2 bases at V and 4 bases at J, leaving 9 bases unmatched. CDR1 is SNHLY and CDR2 is FYNNEI in the germline V gene. This CDR3 contains 17 residues. The assay was immunoSEQ multiplex PCR, and TCRdb's table has in-frame clones only and misses some. Among roughly 49,000 clones, roughly 85% were seen once, and the ten largest hold around 21%. V is TRBV2 and J is TRBJ1-3; 9 bases match TRBD1. The TCR sequence derives from a human donor with chronic lymphocytic leukemia. Sample: PBMCs, taken after 24 months of ibrutinib treatment. CDR3 loop: CASSEFSPGTGGNTIYF. For the CDR3, the DNA is TGTGCCAGCAGTGAATTTTCCCCCGGGACAGGGGGAAACACCATATATTTT.